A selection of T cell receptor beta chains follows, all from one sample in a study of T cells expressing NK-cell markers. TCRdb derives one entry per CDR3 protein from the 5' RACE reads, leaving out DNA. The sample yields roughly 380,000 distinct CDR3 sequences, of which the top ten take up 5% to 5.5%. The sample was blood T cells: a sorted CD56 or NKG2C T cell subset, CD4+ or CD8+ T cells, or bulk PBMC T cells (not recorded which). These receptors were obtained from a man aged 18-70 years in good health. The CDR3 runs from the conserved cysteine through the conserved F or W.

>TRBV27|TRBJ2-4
CASSFTVGTANGRNIQYF
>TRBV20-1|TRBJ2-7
CSARTVRLAGFSYEQYF
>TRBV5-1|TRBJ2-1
CASSPGLASSNEQFF
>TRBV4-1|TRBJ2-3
CASSSISGGATDTQYF
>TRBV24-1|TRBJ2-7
CATIMGDGSYEQYF
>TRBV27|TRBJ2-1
CASKKLGEAHEQFF
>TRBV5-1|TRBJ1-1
CASSPLDSHTEAFF
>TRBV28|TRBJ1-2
CASSPGQFSYGYTF
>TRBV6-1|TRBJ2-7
CASSSTGNRGYEQYF
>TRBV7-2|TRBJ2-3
CASSPTGQHTDTQYF
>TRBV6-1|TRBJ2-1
CASRWTSGGLSYNEQFF
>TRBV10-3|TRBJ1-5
CAISGRGDNQPQHF
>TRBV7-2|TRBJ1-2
CASSLAQENYGYTF
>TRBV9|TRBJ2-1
CASSEARGHNEQFF
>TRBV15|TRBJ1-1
CATSTSAPNTEAFF
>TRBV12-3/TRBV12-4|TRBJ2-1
CASSSRRGGFQSNEQFF